Listed below are T cell receptor beta chains from one sample, sequenced in a study of early T cells in non-severe SARS-CoV-2 infection. Each CDR3 protein is one row after TCRdb ran MiXCR on the 5' RACE reads. The sample has 51,000 or so distinct CDR3 sequences; about 11% are singletons. The specimen was whole blood. The receptors shown here come from an adult who was a healthcare worker with PCR-confirmed SARS-CoV-2 infection or an uninfected control (not recorded which). CDR3s include the opening cysteine and the closing phenylalanine or tryptophan. A D gene is named only where the DNA matches it firmly. Size is stated for part of the rows, as once, few or many counts, or as a class when the clone is expanded.

TRBV10-2	TRBD2	many	TRBJ2-2	TGCGCCAGCGTCCCTAGCGGTGAAAACACCGGGGAGCTGTTTTTT	CASVPSGENTGELFF
TRBV7-2	TRBD2	few	TRBJ2-3	TGTGCCAGCAGCTACCACCCTGGCGGGGGGGGCCTCACAGATACGCAGTATTTT	CASSYHPGGGGLTDTQYF
TRBV7-2	-	few	TRBJ2-1	TGTGCCAGCAGCTTGGGTACACGAGCCTACAATGAGCAGTTCTTC	CASSLGTRAYNEQFF
TRBV9	-	few	TRBJ1-1	TGTGCCAGCAGCGTACACGTGAACACTGAAGCTTTCTTT	CASSVHVNTEAFF
TRBV29-1	TRBD2	many	TRBJ2-3	TGCAGCGTGGGACTAGCGGGAGTATGGGCAGATACGCAGTATTTT	CSVGLAGVWADTQYF
TRBV30	-	-	TRBJ2-7	TGTGCCTGGAGTGTAGGATTCGGTGACGGAGAGTACGAGCAGTACTTC	CAWSVGFGDGEYEQYF
TRBV25-1	-	many	TRBJ1-5	TGTGCCAGCAGTGAGGGAGTGTGGCCCCAGCATTTT	CASSEGVWPQHF
TRBV6-2/TRBV6-3	-	-	TRBJ2-1	TGTGCCAGCAGTTATAGGGTTCGGGGTGAGCAGTTCTTC	CASSYRVRGEQFF
TRBV20-1	TRBD2	few	TRBJ2-1	TGCAGTGTTAGCGGGGCAGACAATGAGCAGTTCTTC	CSVSGADNEQFF
TRBV12-2	-	many	TRBJ1-5	TGTGCAAGTCGCACAAATTCGGGCAATCAGCCCCAGCATTTT	CASRTNSGNQPQHF
TRBV7-2	-	many	TRBJ2-1	TGTGCCAGCACCCCGGGGGCGGGACTTGGCAATGAGCAGTTCTTC	CASTPGAGLGNEQFF
TRBV12-3/TRBV12-4	-	-	TRBJ2-7	TGTGCCAGCAGTTTAAGCCCGTTTTTAGTTGGGTCCAGCACCTACGAGCAGTACTTC	CASSLSPFLVGSSTYEQYF
TRBV20-1	-	-	TRBJ1-2	TGCAGTGCTAGATCTCGCGAGGCAGGAGGCTATGGCTACACCTTC	CSARSREAGGYGYTF
TRBV28	-	many	TRBJ1-6	TGTGCCAGCACCGAACAGGGTGCGACTTTTCCCCTCCACTTT	CASTEQGATFPLHF
TRBV20-1	-	many	TRBJ1-1	TGCAGTGCTAGAGACGGCGCAGGATTTAGCACTGAAGCTTTCTTT	CSARDGAGFSTEAFF
TRBV4-3	-	many	TRBJ2-1	TGCGCCAGCAGCCGGGCCCGGGACTTCGCCTACAATGAGCAGTTCTTC	CASSRARDFAYNEQFF